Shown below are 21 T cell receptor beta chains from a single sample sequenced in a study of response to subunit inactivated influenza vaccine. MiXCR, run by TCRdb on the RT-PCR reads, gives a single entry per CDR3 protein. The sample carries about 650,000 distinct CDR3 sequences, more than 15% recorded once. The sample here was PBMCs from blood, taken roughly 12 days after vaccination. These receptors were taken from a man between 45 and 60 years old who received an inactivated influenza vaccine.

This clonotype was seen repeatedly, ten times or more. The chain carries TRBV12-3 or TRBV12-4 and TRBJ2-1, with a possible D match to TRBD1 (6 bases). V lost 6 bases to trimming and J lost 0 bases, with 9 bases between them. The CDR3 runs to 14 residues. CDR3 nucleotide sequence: TGTGCCAGCAGAGAAGGGGGCTCCTACAATGAGCAGTTCTTC. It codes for CASREGGSYNEQFF.

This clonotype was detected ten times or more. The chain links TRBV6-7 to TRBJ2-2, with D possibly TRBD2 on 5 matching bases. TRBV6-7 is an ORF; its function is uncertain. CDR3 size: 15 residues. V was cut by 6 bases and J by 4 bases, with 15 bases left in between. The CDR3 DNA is TGTGCCAGCAGCCCGCATACTAGTGGCACCGGGGAGCTGTTTTTT. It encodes CASSPHTSGTGELFF.

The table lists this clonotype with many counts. CDR3 region: CASTWDRAFYEQYF. Here the CDR3 DNA reads TGCGCCAGCACTTGGGACAGGGCTTTCTACGAGCAGTACTTC. The gene calls are TRBV5-1 and TRBJ2-7; 9 positions agree with TRBD1. V shed 6 bases, J shed 3 bases, and the junction held 7 bases outside the gene matches. The CDR3 is made up of 14 amino acids. CDR1 and CDR2 from the germline V gene are SGHRS and YFSETQ.

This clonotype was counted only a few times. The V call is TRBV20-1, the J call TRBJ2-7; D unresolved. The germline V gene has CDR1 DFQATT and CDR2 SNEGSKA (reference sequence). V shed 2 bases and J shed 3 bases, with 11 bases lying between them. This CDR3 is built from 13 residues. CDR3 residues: CSARSRPGYEQYF. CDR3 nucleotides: TGCAGTGCTAGAAGTAGACCCGGCTACGAGCAGTACTTC.

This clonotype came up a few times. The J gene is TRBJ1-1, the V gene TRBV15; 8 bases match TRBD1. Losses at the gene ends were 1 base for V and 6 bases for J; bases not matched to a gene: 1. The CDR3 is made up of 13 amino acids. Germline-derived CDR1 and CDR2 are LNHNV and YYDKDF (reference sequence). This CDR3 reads CATSRGRGPEAFF. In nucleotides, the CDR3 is TGTGCCACCAGCAGAGGCAGGGGGCCTGAAGCTTTCTTT.

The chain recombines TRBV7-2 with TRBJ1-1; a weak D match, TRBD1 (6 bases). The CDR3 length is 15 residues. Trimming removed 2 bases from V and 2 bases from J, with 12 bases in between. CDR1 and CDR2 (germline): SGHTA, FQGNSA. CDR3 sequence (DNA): TGTGCCAGCAGCTTACCGGACAGACCTAACACTGAAGCTTTCTTT. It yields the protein CASSLPDRPNTEAFF. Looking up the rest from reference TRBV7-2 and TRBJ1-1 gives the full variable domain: GAGVSQSPSNKVTEKGKDVELRCDPISGHTALYWYRQSLGQGLEFLIYFQGNSAPDKSGLPSDRFSAERTGGSVSTLTIQRTQQEDSAVYLCASSLPDRPNTEAFFGQGTRLTVV.

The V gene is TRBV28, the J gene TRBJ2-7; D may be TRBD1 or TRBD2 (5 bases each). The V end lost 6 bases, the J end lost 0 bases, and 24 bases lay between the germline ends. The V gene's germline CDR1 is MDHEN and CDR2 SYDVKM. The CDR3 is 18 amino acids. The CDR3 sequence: CASSPTPWGTTISYEQYF. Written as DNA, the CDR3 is TGTGCCAGCAGCCCAACGCCATGGGGGACCACCATCTCCTACGAGCAGTACTTC.

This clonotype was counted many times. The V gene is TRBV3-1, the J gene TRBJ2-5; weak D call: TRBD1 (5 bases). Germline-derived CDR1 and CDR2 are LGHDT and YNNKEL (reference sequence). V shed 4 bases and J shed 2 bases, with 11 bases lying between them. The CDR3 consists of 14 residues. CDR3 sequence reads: CASSLRTRQETQYF. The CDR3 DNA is TGTGCCAGCAGCCTCCGGACAAGACAAGAGACCCAGTACTTC.

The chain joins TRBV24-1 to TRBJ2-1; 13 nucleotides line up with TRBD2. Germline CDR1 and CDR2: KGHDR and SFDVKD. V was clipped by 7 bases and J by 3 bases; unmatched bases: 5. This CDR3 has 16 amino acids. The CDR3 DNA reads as TGTGCCACCAGAGGGACTAGCGGGGACAGCTACAATGAGCAGTTCTTC. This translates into CATRGTSGDSYNEQFF.

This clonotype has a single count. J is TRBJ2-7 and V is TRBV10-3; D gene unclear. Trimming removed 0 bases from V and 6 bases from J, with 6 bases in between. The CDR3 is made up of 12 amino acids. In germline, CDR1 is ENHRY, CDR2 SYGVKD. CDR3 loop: CAISESVFEQYF. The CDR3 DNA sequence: TGTGCCATCAGTGAGTCGGTTTTCGAGCAGTACTTC.

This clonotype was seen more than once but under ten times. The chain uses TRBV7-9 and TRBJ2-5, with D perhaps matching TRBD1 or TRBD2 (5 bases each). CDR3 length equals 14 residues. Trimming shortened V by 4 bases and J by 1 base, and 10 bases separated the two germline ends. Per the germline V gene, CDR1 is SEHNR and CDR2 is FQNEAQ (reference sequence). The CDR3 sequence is CASSSWDGQETQYF. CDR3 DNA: TGTGCCAGCAGCTCCTGGGACGGCCAAGAGACCCAGTACTTC.

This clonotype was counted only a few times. The CDR3 is CASTLGGDKYNEQFF. CDR3 nucleotide sequence: TGTGCCAGCACCCTTGGTGGGGACAAATACAATGAGCAGTTCTTC. The chain joins TRBV12-3 or TRBV12-4 to TRBJ2-1; the D gene is possibly TRBD1 (6 bases). V lost 7 bases and J lost 4, with 17 bases in between. This CDR3 has 15 amino acids.

CDR3 nucleotide sequence: TGTGCCAGCAGTCCCTGGGCCAGCAAGGGCAATGAGCAGTTCTTC. Its protein is CASSPWASKGNEQFF. The V gene is TRBV28, the J gene TRBJ2-1; no reliable D call. The germline V gene encodes CDR1 MDHEN and CDR2 SYDVKM. The length of the CDR3 is 15 residues. V was pared by 5 bases and J by 6 bases, with 17 bases between.

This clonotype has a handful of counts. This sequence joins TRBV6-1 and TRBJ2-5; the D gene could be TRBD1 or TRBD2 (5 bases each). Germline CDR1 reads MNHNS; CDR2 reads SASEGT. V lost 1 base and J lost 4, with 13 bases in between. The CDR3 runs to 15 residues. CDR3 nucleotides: TGTGCCAGCAGTGAAGTTGGGGGTAACTTAGAGACCCAGTACTTC. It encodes CASSEVGGNLETQYF.

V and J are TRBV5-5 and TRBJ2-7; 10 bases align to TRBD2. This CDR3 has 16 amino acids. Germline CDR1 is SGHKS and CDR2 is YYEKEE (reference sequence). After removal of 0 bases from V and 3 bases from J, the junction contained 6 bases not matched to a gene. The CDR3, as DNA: TGTGCCAGCAGCTTGGGTGCTAGCGGGAGTCTCTACGAGCAGTACTTC. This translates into CASSLGASGSLYEQYF.

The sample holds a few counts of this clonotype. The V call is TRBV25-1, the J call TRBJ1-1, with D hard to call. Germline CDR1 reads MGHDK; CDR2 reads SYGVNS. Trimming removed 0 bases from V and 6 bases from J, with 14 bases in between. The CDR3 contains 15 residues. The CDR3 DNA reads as TGTGCCAGCAGTGAATATCACCCGGCGAAGGCTGAAGCTTTCTTT. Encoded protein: CASSEYHPAKAEAFF.

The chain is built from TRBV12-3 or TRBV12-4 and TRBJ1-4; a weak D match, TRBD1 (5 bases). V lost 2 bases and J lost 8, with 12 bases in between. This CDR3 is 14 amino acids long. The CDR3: CASSLRGRGEKLFF. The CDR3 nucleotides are TGTGCCAGCAGTTTACGGGGGAGAGGAGAAAAACTGTTTTTT.

The DNA of the CDR3 is TGTGCCAGCAGTTACTCAGGCAGGGGGCGCCGGGACACTGAAGCTTTCTTT. It yields the protein CASSYSGRGRRDTEAFF. The chain recombines TRBV6-2 or TRBV6-3 with TRBJ1-1; TRBD1 aligns across 8 bases. Germline-derived CDR1 and CDR2 are MNHEY and SVGEGT. Trimming cost V 0 bases and J 3 bases; bases outside gene matches: 9. The CDR3 is made up of 17 amino acids.

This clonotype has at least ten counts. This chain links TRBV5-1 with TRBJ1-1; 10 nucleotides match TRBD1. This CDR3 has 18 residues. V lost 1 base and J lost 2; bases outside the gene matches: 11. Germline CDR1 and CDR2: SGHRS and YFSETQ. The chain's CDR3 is CASSLLPRTGGTNTEAFF. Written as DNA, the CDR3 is TGCGCCAGCAGCTTGTTGCCCCGGACAGGGGGGACTAACACTGAAGCTTTCTTT.

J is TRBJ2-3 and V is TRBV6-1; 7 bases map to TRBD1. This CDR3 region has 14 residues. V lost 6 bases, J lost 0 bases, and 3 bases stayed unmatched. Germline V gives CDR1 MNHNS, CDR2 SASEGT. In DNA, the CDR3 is TGTGCCAGCAGGACGACAGGGAGCACAGATACGCAGTATTTT. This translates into CASRTTGSTDTQYF.

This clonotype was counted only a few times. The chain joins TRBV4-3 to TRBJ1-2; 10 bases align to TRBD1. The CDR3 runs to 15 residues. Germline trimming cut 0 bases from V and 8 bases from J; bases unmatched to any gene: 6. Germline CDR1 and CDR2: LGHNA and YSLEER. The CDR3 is CASSQDRGTGDGYTF. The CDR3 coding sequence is TGCGCCAGCAGCCAAGATCGAGGGACAGGGGACGGCTACACCTTC.